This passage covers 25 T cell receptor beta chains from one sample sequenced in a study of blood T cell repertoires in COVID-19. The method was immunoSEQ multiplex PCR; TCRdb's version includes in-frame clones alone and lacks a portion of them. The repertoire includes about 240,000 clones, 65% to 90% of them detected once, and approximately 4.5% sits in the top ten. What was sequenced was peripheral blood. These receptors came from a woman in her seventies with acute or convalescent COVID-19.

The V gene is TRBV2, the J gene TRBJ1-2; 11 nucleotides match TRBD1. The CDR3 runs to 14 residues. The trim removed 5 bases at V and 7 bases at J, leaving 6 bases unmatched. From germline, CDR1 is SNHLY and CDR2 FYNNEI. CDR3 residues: CASSSGTGGSGYTF. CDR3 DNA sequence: TGTGCCAGCAGTTCCGGGACAGGGGGTTCTGGCTACACCTTC.

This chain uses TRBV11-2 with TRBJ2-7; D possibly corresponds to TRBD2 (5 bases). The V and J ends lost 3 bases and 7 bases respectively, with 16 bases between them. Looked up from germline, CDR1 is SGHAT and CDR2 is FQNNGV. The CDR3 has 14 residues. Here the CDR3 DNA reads TGTGCCAGCAGCTTTTCGTTGAGGGTGGGGGAGCAGTACTTC. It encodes CASSFSLRVGEQYF.

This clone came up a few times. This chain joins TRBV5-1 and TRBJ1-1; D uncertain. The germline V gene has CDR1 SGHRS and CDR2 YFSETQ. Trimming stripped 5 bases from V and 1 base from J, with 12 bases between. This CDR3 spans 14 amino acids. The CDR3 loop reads CASRSRQGNTEAFF. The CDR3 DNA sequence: TGCGCCAGCAGATCCAGACAAGGGAACACTGAAGCTTTCTTT.

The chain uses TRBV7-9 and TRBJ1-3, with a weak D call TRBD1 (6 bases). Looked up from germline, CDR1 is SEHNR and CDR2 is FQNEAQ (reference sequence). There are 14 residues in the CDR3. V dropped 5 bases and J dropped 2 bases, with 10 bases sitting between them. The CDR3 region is CASSPWGPGNTIYF. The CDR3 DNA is TGTGCCAGCAGCCCGTGGGGGCCTGGAAACACCATATATTTT. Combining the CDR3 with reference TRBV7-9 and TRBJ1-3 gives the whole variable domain DTGVSQNPRHKITKRGQNVTFRCDPISEHNRLYWYRQTLGQGPEFLTYFQNEAQLEKSRLLSDRFSAERPKGSFSTLEIQRTEQGDSAMYLCASSPWGPGNTIYFGEGSWLTVV.

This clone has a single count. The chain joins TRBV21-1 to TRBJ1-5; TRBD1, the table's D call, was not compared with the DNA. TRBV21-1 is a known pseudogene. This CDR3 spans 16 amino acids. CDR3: CASSKIDTGALQPQHF. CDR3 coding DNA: TGTGCCAGCAGCAAGATAGATACAGGGGCTCTTCAGCCCCAGCATTTT.

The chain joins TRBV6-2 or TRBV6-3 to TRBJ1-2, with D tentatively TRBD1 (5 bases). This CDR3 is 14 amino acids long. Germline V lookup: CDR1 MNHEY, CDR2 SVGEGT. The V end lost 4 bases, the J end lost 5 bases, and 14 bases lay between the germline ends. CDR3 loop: CASSSVGDLYGYTF. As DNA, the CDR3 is TGTGCCAGCAGTTCTGTAGGGGATTTATATGGCTACACCTTC.

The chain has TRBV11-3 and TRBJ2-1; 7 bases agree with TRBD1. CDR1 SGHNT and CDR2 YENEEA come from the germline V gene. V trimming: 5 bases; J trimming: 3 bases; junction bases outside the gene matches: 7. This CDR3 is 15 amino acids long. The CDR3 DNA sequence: TGTGCCAGCAGCAGTCCGGGACAGTTCTACAATGAGCAGTTCTTC. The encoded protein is CASSSPGQFYNEQFF.

CDR3 residues: CASSPQGTVNTEAFF. DNA of the CDR3: TGTGCCAGCAGCCCGCAGGGTACCGTGAACACTGAAGCTTTCTTT. This chain connects TRBV7-2 to TRBJ1-1; D perhaps matches TRBD1 (5 bases). Deletions cut 5 bases from V and 0 bases from J, with 13 bases between. CDR1 and CDR2 (germline): SGHTA, FQGNSA. The CDR3 contains 15 residues.

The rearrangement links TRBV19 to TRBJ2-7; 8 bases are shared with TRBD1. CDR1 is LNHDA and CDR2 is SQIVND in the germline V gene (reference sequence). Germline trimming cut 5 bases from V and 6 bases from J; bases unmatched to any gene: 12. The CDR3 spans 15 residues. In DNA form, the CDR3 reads TGTGCCAGTAGTCCTGGGGGACAGGCGGGTCGCGAGCAGTACTTC. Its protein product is CASSPGGQAGREQYF.

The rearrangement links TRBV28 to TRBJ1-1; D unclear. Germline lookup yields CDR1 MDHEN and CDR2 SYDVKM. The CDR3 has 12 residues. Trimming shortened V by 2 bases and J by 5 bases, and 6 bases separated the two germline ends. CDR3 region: CASSLVSTEAFF. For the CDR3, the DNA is TGTGCCAGCAGTTTAGTGTCAACTGAAGCTTTCTTT.

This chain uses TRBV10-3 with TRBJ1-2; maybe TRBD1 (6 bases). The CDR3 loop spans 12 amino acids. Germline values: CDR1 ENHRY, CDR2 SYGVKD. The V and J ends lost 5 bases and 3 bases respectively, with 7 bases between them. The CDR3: CAISPGDYGYTF. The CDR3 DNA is TGTGCCATCAGTCCAGGGGACTATGGCTACACCTTC.

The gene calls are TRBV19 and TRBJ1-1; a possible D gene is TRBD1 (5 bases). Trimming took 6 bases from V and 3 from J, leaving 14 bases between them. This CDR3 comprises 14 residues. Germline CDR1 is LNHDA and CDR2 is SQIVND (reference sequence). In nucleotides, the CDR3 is TGTGCCAGTAGCTTCCGGGGAGGGGACACTGAAGCTTTCTTT. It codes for CASSFRGGDTEAFF.

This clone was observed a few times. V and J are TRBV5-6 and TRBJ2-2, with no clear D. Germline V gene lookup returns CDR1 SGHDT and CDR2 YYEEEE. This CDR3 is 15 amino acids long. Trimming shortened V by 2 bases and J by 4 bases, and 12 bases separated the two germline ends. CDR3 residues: CASSLAPGGTGELFF. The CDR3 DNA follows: TGTGCCAGCAGCTTAGCCCCCGGTGGCACCGGGGAGCTGTTTTTT.

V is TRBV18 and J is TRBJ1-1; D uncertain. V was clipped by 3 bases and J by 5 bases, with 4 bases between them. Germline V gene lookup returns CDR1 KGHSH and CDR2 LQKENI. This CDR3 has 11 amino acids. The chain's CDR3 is CASSPETEAFF. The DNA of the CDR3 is TGTGCCAGCTCACCCGAGACTGAAGCTTTCTTT.

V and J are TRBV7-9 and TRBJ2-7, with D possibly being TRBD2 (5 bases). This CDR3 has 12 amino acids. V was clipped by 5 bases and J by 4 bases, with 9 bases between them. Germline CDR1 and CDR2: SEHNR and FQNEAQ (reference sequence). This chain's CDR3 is CASSTTGYEQYF. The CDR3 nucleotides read TGTGCCAGCAGCACGACGGGGTACGAGCAGTACTTC.

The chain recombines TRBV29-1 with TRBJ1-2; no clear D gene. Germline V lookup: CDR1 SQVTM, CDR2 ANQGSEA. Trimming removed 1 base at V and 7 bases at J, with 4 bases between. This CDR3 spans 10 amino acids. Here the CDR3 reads CSVEGSGYTF. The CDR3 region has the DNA TGCAGCGTTGAAGGGAGTGGCTACACCTTC. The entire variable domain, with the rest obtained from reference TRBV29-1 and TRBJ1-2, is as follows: SAVISQKPSRDICQRGTSLTIQCQVDSQVTMMFWYRQQPGQSLTLIATANQGSEATYESGFVIDKFPISRPNLTFSTLTVSNMSPEDSSIYLCSVEGSGYTFGSGTRLTVV.

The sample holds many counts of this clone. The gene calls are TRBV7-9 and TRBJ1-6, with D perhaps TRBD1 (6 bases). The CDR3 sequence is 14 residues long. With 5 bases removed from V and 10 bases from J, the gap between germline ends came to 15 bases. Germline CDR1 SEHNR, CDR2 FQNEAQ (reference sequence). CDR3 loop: CASSPGTSYSPLHF. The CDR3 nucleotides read TGTGCCAGCAGCCCCGGGACATCTTACTCACCCCTCCACTTT.

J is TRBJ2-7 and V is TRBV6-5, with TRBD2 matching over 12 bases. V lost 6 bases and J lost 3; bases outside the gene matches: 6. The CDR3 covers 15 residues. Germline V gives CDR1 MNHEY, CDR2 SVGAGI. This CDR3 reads CASRFSLAGGYEQYF. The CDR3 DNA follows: TGTGCCAGCAGATTTTCACTAGCGGGGGGCTACGAGCAGTACTTC.

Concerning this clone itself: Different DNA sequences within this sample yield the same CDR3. CDR3 protein: CATSRDRVGGYTF. The CDR3 DNA is TGTGCCACCAGCAGGGACAGGGTGGGGGGCTACACCTTC. The chain employs TRBV15 and TRBJ1-2; 8 bases agree with TRBD1. Germline-derived CDR1 and CDR2 are LNHNV and YYDKDF (reference sequence). J gave up 8 bases and V 3 bases, and 5 bases lay outside the gene matches. This CDR3 comprises 13 residues. The variable domain in full, completed from reference TRBV15 and TRBJ1-2, reads DAMVIQNPRYQVTQFGKPVTLSCSQTLNHNVMYWYQQKSSQAPKLLFHYYDKDFNNEADTPDNFQSRRPNTSFCFLDIRSPGLGDTAMYLCATSRDRVGGYTFGSGTRLTVV.

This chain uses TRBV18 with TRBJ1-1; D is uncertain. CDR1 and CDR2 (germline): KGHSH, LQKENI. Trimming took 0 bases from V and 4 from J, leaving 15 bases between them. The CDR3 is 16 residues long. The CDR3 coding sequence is TGTGCCAGCTCACCACCGAATTCTGGGGAGGGCACTGAAGCTTTCTTT. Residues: CASSPPNSGEGTEAFF.

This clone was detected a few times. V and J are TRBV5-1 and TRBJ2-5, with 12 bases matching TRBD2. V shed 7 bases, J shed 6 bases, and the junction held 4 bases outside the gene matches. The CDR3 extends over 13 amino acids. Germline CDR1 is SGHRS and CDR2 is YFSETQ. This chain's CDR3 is CASGLAGSKTQYF. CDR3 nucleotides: TGCGCCAGCGGACTAGCGGGGTCGAAGACCCAGTACTTC. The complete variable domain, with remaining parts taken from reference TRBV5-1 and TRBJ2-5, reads KAGVTQTPRYLIKTRGQQVTLSCSPISGHRSVSWYQQTPGQGLQFLFEYFSETQRNKGNFPGRFSGRQFSNSRSEMNVSTLELGDSALYLCASGLAGSKTQYFGPGTRLLVL.

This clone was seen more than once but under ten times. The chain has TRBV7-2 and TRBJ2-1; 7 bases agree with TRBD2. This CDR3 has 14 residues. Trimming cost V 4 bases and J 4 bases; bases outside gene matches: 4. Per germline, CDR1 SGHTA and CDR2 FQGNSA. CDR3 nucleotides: TGTGCCAGCAGCTACCCGGGGGGTTACAATGAGCAGTTCTTC. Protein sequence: CASSYPGGYNEQFF.

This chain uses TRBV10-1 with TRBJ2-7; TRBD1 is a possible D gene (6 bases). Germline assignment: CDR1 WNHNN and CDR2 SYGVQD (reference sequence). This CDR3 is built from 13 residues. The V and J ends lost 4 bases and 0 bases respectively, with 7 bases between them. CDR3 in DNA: TGCGCCAGCAGTGGGACAGCCTCCTACGAGCAGTACTTC. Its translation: CASSGTASYEQYF.

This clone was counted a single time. CDR3 sequence (DNA): TGTGCCAGCGGGTGGAGCTCCTACGAGCAGTACTTC. Its protein is CASGWSSYEQYF. The J gene is TRBJ2-7, the V gene TRBV6-5; no firm D call. This CDR3 comprises 12 residues. Germline V CDR1 and CDR2: MNHEY, SVGAGI. V lost 8 bases and J lost 0, with 8 bases in between.

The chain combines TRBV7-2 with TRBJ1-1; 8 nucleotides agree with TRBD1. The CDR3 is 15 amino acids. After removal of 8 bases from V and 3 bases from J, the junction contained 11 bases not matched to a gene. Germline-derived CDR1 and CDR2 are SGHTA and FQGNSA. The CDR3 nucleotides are TGTGCCAGCGGAAAAAGTTACAGGGGGGACACTGAAGCTTTCTTT. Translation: CASGKSYRGDTEAFF.